The 24 T cell receptor beta chains given below trace back to one sample, sequenced in a study of preoperative IRX-2 immunotherapy in early breast cancer (dated 2019 in TCRdb). Sample treatment or condition, as interpreted from the label and publication: preoperative locoregional IRX-2 cytokine immunotherapy. Library prep was done by the immunoSEQ multiplex PCR assay. Here the immuneACCESS table is served through TCRdb, limited to in-frame sequences with V and J called. Missing clones are a known gap in these copies; in checked studies unresolved V genes cover under half, and the rest lacks a known reason. The sample records around 60,000 clones, approximately 94% of which are singletons. The ten largest account for roughly 1.7% of the sample. The biological material was taken from a patient treated with IRX-2 immunotherapy. Receptors originate from a human donor with breast cancer.

This chain joins TRBV28 and TRBJ2-3; 7 nucleotides align to TRBD2. CDR1 is MDHEN, CDR2 SYDVKM, per germline. The junction had 16 bases not matched to a gene; V was cut back by 4 bases and J by 0 bases. The CDR3 is 19 residues long. CDR3 residues: CASSSLWGGRFTSTDTQYF. The CDR3 nucleotides read TGTGCCAGCAGTTCCCTTTGGGGGGGACGGTTCACTAGCACAGATACGCAGTATTTT.

CDR3 sequence: CASSPTGDSTEAFF. CDR3 in DNA: TGTGCCAGCTCTCCCACCGGGGATTCGACTGAAGCTTTCTTT. This sequence joins TRBV18 and TRBJ1-1; D is unclear. The ends were cut back, 6 bases at V and 5 bases at J, with 16 bases in the middle. The CDR3 runs to 14 residues. CDR1 is KGHSH, CDR2 LQKENI, per germline. Using reference TRBV18 and TRBJ1-1 for the parts outside the CDR3, the full variable domain is NAGVMQNPRHLVRRRGQEARLRCSPMKGHSHVYWYRQLPEEGLKFMVYLQKENIIDESGMPKERFSAEFPKEGPSILRIQQVVRGDSAAYFCASSPTGDSTEAFFGQGTRLTVV.

The chain recombines TRBV21-1 with TRBJ2-7; the table's D call, TRBD2, was not checked against the DNA. TRBV21-1 is a known pseudogene. CDR3 length equals 16 residues. DNA for the CDR3: TGTGCCAGCAGCGAAAGTGCGGGGTTCAGCTCCTACGAGCAGTACTTC. This codes for CASSESAGFSSYEQYF.

The gene calls are TRBV5-1 and TRBJ1-3, with 7 bases lining up with TRBD1. CDR3 size: 16 residues. V lost 2 bases to trimming and J lost 0 bases; unmatched junction nucleotides: 5. Looked up from germline, CDR1 is SGHRS and CDR2 is YFSETQ. In DNA form, the CDR3 reads TGCGCCAGCAGCTTATCCGGGACAGCCTCTGGAAACACCATATATTTT. This encodes CASSLSGTASGNTIYF. Drawing the rest from reference TRBV5-1 and TRBJ1-3, the complete variable domain is KAGVTQTPRYLIKTRGQQVTLSCSPISGHRSVSWYQQTPGQGLQFLFEYFSETQRNKGNFPGRFSGRQFSNSRSEMNVSTLELGDSALYLCASSLSGTASGNTIYFGEGSWLTVV.

V and J are TRBV6-1 and TRBJ2-7; D gene uncertain. The V end lost 2 bases, the J end lost 0 bases, and 5 bases lay between the germline ends. Per germline, CDR1 MNHNS and CDR2 SASEGT. This CDR3 comprises 13 residues. CDR3 residues: CASSEWGSYEQYF. CDR3 coding DNA: TGTGCCAGCAGTGAATGGGGCTCCTACGAGCAGTACTTC.

The V and J genes are TRBV5-1 and TRBJ1-1; D unclear. V shed 3 bases and J shed 5 bases, with 14 bases lying between them. CDR3 size: 14 residues. Germline assignment: CDR1 SGHRS and CDR2 YFSETQ. CDR3 protein: CASSYDNVRTEAFF. DNA of the CDR3: TGCGCCAGCAGCTACGATAACGTGAGGACTGAAGCTTTCTTT.

This clone showed up just once. This chain joins TRBV28 and TRBJ1-5; D remains ambiguous. The germline CDR1 and CDR2 sequences are MDHEN and SYDVKM. V was cut by 6 bases and J by 3 bases, with 6 bases left in between. This CDR3 is built from 12 residues. In nucleotides, the CDR3 is TGTGCCAGCAGGACCGCCAATCAGCCCCAGCATTTT. Translating it yields CASRTANQPQHF.

The rearrangement joins TRBV7-2 to TRBJ2-7; 10 bases line up with TRBD2. CDR3 length: 15 amino acids. V lost 5 bases and J lost 2; bases outside the gene matches: 6. The germline V gene has CDR1 SGHTA and CDR2 FQGNSA. CDR3 residues: CASSLQRGGPYEQYF. The DNA for the CDR3 is TGTGCCAGCAGCCTCCAGCGGGGGGGCCCCTACGAGCAGTACTTC.

CDR3 in DNA: TGTGCCAGCAGCTTAGGATCTGGAGCGGGAGGTGGAGAGACCCAGTACTTC. It encodes CASSLGSGAGGGETQYF. V usage is TRBV7-6 and J usage is TRBJ2-5; TRBD2 agrees at 9 bases. This CDR3 region has 17 residues. Germline loops: CDR1 SGHVS, CDR2 FNYEAQ. V shed 1 base, J shed 4 bases, and the junction held 10 bases outside the gene matches.

This clone is a singleton in its sample. V and J are TRBV5-4 and TRBJ2-1, with D hard to call. With 0 bases removed from V and 0 bases from J, the gap between germline ends came to 7 bases. The CDR3 consists of 15 residues. The germline V gene encodes CDR1 SGHNT and CDR2 YYREEE (reference sequence). As DNA, the CDR3 is TGTGCCAGCAGCTTGGGCTCTAGCTCCTACAATGAGCAGTTCTTC. Its translation: CASSLGSSSYNEQFF.

V and J are TRBV28 and TRBJ1-3; the D gene is possibly TRBD1 (6 bases). CDR1 and CDR2 (germline): MDHEN, SYDVKM. This CDR3 has 14 amino acids. V lost 6 bases and J lost 4, with 13 bases in between. CDR3 in amino acids: CASRIQGRGNTIYF. CDR3 sequence (DNA): TGTGCCAGCAGGATCCAGGGGCGCGGAAACACCATATATTTT.

The rearrangement uses TRBV5-1 and TRBJ1-1; D possibly corresponds to TRBD1 (6 bases). The germline V gene has CDR1 SGHRS and CDR2 YFSETQ. V shed 6 bases and J shed 2 bases, with 23 bases lying between them. This CDR3 contains 17 residues. The CDR3 here is CASKPPWGRGANTEAFF. CDR3 sequence (DNA): TGCGCCAGCAAACCACCCTGGGGGCGGGGGGCCAACACTGAAGCTTTCTTT.

The chain recombines TRBV4-1 with TRBJ2-1, with 13 bases fitting TRBD2. This CDR3 comprises 18 residues. The germline CDR1 and CDR2 sequences are MGHRA and YSYEKL. Germline trimming cut 0 bases from V and 7 bases from J; bases unmatched to any gene: 9. The CDR3 sequence is CASSQEETSGRKRNEQFF. DNA of the CDR3: TGCGCCAGCAGCCAAGAGGAGACTAGCGGGAGGAAAAGGAATGAGCAGTTCTTC.

CDR3 amino acids: CASSQLDGNEKLFF. The CDR3 nucleotides read TGCGCCAGCAGCCAGCTGGACGGTAATGAAAAACTGTTTTTT. The chain links TRBV4-3 to TRBJ1-4; D uncertain. The germline CDR1 and CDR2 sequences are LGHNA and YSLEER. CDR3 length: 14 amino acids. V shed 3 bases and J shed 4 bases, with 9 bases lying between them.

V usage is TRBV5-4 and J usage is TRBJ1-3; no clear D. Looked up from germline, CDR1 is SGHNT and CDR2 is YYREEE (reference sequence). CDR3 length equals 17 residues. V shed 0 bases and J shed 0 bases, with 13 bases lying between them. In nucleotides, the CDR3 is TGTGCCAGCAGCTTGGCTCAAAACCGGACCTCTGGAAACACCATATATTTT. Its translation is CASSLAQNRTSGNTIYF.

The gene calls are TRBV7-3 and TRBJ1-5, with 12 bases identical to TRBD1. The germline gives CDR1 SGHTA, CDR2 FQGTGA. The length of the CDR3 is 19 residues. Losses at the gene ends were 3 bases for V and 4 bases for J; bases not matched to a gene: 13. In DNA form, the CDR3 reads TGTGCCAGCAGCTTTCAGGGGGGACAGGGGGCACCGGGGAATCAGCCCCAGCATTTT. Protein: CASSFQGGQGAPGNQPQHF.

The genes are TRBV5-1 and TRBJ2-3; D is tentatively TRBD1 or TRBD2 (6 bases each). V lost 7 bases, J lost 1 base, and 16 bases lay in between. Germline assignment: CDR1 SGHRS and CDR2 YFSETQ. The CDR3 covers 15 residues. The CDR3 is CASLRGRAGTDTQYF. The CDR3 coding sequence is TGCGCCAGCCTTCGGGGGCGGGCGGGCACAGATACGCAGTATTTT.

The CDR3 sequence: CASRVIGTGRAKNIQYF. CDR3 bases: TGCGCCAGCAGGGTAATAGGAACAGGGAGAGCAAAAAACATTCAGTACTTC. The rearrangement uses TRBV10-1 and TRBJ2-4; the D gene is possibly TRBD1 (6 bases). This CDR3 comprises 17 residues. Germline V gene sequence: CDR1 WNHNN, CDR2 SYGVQD (reference sequence). V was shortened by 6 bases and J by 4 bases, with 22 bases between the two germline ends.

The CDR3 is CATLSDVFHGYTF. CDR3 bases: TGTGCCACCCTTTCTGATGTCTTCCATGGCTACACCTTC. The gene calls are TRBV6-5 and TRBJ1-2, with D uncertain. The CDR3 has 13 amino acids. V was shortened by 10 bases and J by 6 bases, with 18 bases between the two germline ends. Germline V gene sequence: CDR1 MNHEY, CDR2 SVGAGI.

The chain employs TRBV7-3 and TRBJ2-3; D assignment may be TRBD1 or TRBD2 (6 bases each). The CDR3 has 15 residues. The V end lost 6 bases, the J end lost 4 bases, and 17 bases lay between the germline ends. Per the germline V gene, CDR1 is SGHTA and CDR2 is FQGTGA. CDR3 in amino acids: CASRDGRGAADTQYF. The CDR3 coding sequence is TGTGCCAGCAGAGATGGTAGGGGGGCGGCAGATACGCAGTATTTT.

The chain is built from TRBV5-1 and TRBJ2-5, with TRBD2 matching over 10 bases. V gave up 0 bases and J gave up 3 bases; unmatched junction bases: 2. CDR3 length equals 15 residues. Germline loops: CDR1 SGHRS, CDR2 YFSETQ. The CDR3 bases are TGCGCCAGCAGCTTGGCCGGGACTAGCGAAGAGACCCAGTACTTC. Translated: CASSLAGTSEETQYF.

The chain uses TRBV7-2 and TRBJ1-1, with D tentatively TRBD1 (5 bases). The V gene lost 3 bases and the J gene lost 3 bases, with 14 bases spanning the gap. This CDR3 contains 15 residues. The germline V gene has CDR1 SGHTA and CDR2 FQGNSA. The CDR3: CASSFWGRRHTEAFF. CDR3 nucleotides: TGTGCCAGCAGCTTCTGGGGCAGGCGGCACACTGAAGCTTTCTTT.

This rearrangement joins TRBV4-3 to TRBJ1-1; D might be TRBD1 (5 bases). CDR3 length equals 14 residues. V was clipped by 4 bases and J by 5 bases, with 14 bases between them. Germline-derived CDR1 and CDR2 are LGHNA and YSLEER. CDR3 coding DNA: TGCGCCAGCAGCCGGAAGGGGTTCGGGACTGAAGCTTTCTTT. Translated: CASSRKGFGTEAFF.

V gene TRBV5-4 combines with J gene TRBJ1-1; 8 bases fit TRBD1. CDR1 and CDR2 from the germline V gene are SGHNT and YYREEE (reference sequence). V trimming: 2 bases; J trimming: 1 base; junction bases outside the gene matches: 7. There are 16 residues in the CDR3. This chain's CDR3 is CASSFPQGAGNTEAFF. In DNA, the CDR3 is TGTGCCAGCAGCTTTCCCCAGGGGGCAGGGAACACTGAAGCTTTCTTT.